The rows below give T cell receptor beta chains drawn from one sample of a study of blood T cell repertoires in COVID-19. Here immunoSEQ multiplex PCR was the method, and the copy in TCRdb shows in-frame clones only, minus some. This sample has more than 70,000 clones; under 80% occur once, and the top ten carry less than 10%. The specimen was peripheral blood. Receptors originate from a human donor in a cohort sampled during active COVID-19. The CDR3 runs from the conserved cysteine through the conserved F or W. The D gene is left open where the match is weak. Some rows have no size entry. The others give once, few or many, or a class for an expanded clone.

D	size	J	V	CDR3	DNA
TRBD2	-	TRBJ2-7	TRBV4-1	CASSRAGGYEQYF	TGCGCCAGCAGCCGAGCGGGGGGCTACGAGCAGTACTTC
-	-	TRBJ2-1	TRBV2	CASMGFSNEQFF	TGTGCCAGCATGGGCTTTTCTAATGAGCAGTTCTTC
-	-	TRBJ1-4	TRBV2	CASRTTGMSNEKLFF	TGTGCCAGCAGGACAACAGGGATGTCTAATGAAAAACTGTTTTTT
TRBD1	-	TRBJ1-1	TRBV3-1/TRBV3-2	CASSQTDRVNTEAFF	TGTGCCAGCAGCCAAACGGACAGGGTGAACACTGAAGCTTTCTTT
-	-	TRBJ2-6	TRBV3-1/TRBV3-2	CASSQPESGANVLTF	TGTGCCAGCAGCCAGCCTGAGTCTGGGGCCAACGTCCTGACTTTC
-	-	TRBJ2-7	TRBV20-1	CSASIPADSYEQYF	TGCAGTGCTAGTATCCCAGCGGACTCCTACGAGCAGTACTTC
TRBD1	-	TRBJ1-4	TRBV25-1	CASRGQPGEKLFF	TGTGCCAGCAGGGGACAGCCGGGAGAAAAACTGTTTTTT
-	-	TRBJ2-1	TRBV11-3	CASSKYSFEEGQFF	TGTGCCAGCAGCAAGTACAGCTTCGAAGAAGGGCAGTTCTTC
TRBD1	-	TRBJ2-7	TRBV3-1/TRBV3-2	CASSQDGTGSSYEQYF	TGTGCCAGCAGCCAAGATGGGACAGGGAGCTCCTACGAGCAGTACTTC
TRBD1	-	TRBJ1-2	TRBV6-2/TRBV6-3	CASSYLLGTGENYGYTF	TGTGCCAGCAGTTATCTACTCGGGACAGGGGAGAACTATGGCTACACCTTC
TRBD1	-	TRBJ2-7	TRBV6-2/TRBV6-3	CASSDGTAYEQYF	TGTGCCAGCAGTGACGGGACAGCCTACGAGCAGTACTTC
-	-	TRBJ2-3	TRBV12-5	CASGLPPRTASTDTQYF	TGTGCTAGTGGTCTCCCCCCCCGGACAGCTAGCACAGATACGCAGTATTTT
TRBD1	-	TRBJ2-5	TRBV2	CASSDYRGQETQYF	TGTGCCAGCAGTGATTACAGGGGGCAGGAGACCCAGTACTTC
-	-	TRBJ1-2	TRBV9	CASSALPGQAEGYTF	TGTGCCAGCAGCGCTTTACCGGGACAAGCTGAGGGCTACACCTTC
TRBD1	-	TRBJ1-3	TRBV11-3	CASSAGTGSGNTIYF	TGTGCCAGCAGCGCCGGGACAGGGTCTGGAAACACCATATATTTT
TRBD2	-	TRBJ2-5	TRBV19	CASSRTSGGDNLQETQYF	TGTGCCAGTAGTAGGACTAGCGGGGGGGATAACCTCCAAGAGACCCAGTACTTC
-	-	TRBJ1-1	TRBV28	CASISSGQNTEAFF	TGTGCCAGCATTTCGTCGGGACAGAACACTGAAGCTTTCTTT
TRBD2	-	TRBJ2-7	TRBV19	CASSIARGGRAYEQYF	TGTGCCAGTAGTATAGCCCGGGGGGGCAGAGCCTACGAGCAGTACTTC
TRBD1	few	TRBJ1-6	TRBV6-6	CASSPRDSLSYNSPLHF	TGTGCCAGCAGTCCCCGGGACAGCCTCTCCTATAATTCACCCCTCCACTTT
-	-	TRBJ1-1	TRBV12-3/TRBV12-4	CASSFGERGEAFF	TGTGCCAGCAGTTTTGGGGAGCGCGGTGAAGCTTTCTTT
TRBD1	-	TRBJ2-3	TRBV7-2	CASSLALTGGTDTQYF	TGTGCCAGCAGCTTAGCCCTGACAGGGGGCACAGATACGCAGTATTTT
-	-	TRBJ2-5	TRBV4-1	CASSQGVAGLQETQYF	TGCGCCAGCAGCCAAGGTGTGGCAGGGCTCCAAGAGACCCAGTACTTC
-	-	TRBJ1-2	TRBV5-4	CASSGDTSFYGYTF	TGTGCCAGCAGCGGGGACACCTCGTTCTATGGCTACACCTTC
TRBD1	few	TRBJ1-4	TRBV27	CASSPRTGLNEKLFF	TGTGCCAGCAGTCCTAGGACAGGGCTTAACGAAAAACTGTTTTTT
TRBD1	-	TRBJ1-2	TRBV5-6	CASSSVRGRGYGYTF	TGTGCCAGCAGCTCCGTCAGGGGGCGCGGCTATGGCTACACCTTC
TRBD1	-	TRBJ1-1	TRBV18	CASSPPQGATTEAFF	TGTGCCAGCTCACCACCGCAGGGGGCAACGACTGAAGCTTTCTTT
TRBD1	few	TRBJ1-2	TRBV5-5	CATTAATGGYYGYTF	TGTGCCACCACAGCAGCAACAGGGGGATACTATGGCTACACCTTC
TRBD1	-	TRBJ2-2	TRBV23-1	CASSHPGQGRNTGELFF	TGCGCCAGCAGTCACCCGGGACAGGGAAGGAACACCGGGGAGCTGTTTTTT
-	-	TRBJ1-1	TRBV12-3/TRBV12-4	CASRSGGSTEAFF	TGTGCCAGCAGGAGTGGGGGCTCCACTGAAGCTTTCTTT
TRBD1	-	TRBJ1-2	TRBV28	CASSLRRTGVTGYTF	TGTGCCAGCAGTTTGAGAAGGACAGGGGTTACTGGCTACACCTTC
-	-	TRBJ1-2	TRBV12-3/TRBV12-4	CASSLPLNYGYTF	TGTGCCAGCAGTTTACCTCTTAACTATGGCTACACCTTC
-	many	TRBJ2-7	TRBV7-9	CASSPRGQTEQYF	TGTGCCAGCAGCCCTAGAGGTCAAACCGAGCAGTACTTC
-	-	TRBJ2-2	TRBV30	CAWRRTANTGELFF	TGTGCCTGGAGGAGGACAGCGAACACCGGGGAGCTGTTTTTT
TRBD1	once	TRBJ2-1	TRBV11-3	CASSYDRGINNEQFF	TGTGCCAGCAGCTATGACAGGGGGATTAACAATGAGCAGTTCTTC
-	-	TRBJ2-7	TRBV18	CASSRRGYEQYF	TGTGCCAGCTCAAGGAGGGGCTACGAGCAGTACTTC
-	-	TRBJ2-3	TRBV12-2	CASRLDSGGAADTQYF	TGTGCAAGTCGCTTAGATAGCGGGGGGGCCGCAGATACGCAGTATTTT
-	few	TRBJ1-5	TRBV19	CASSPLDIEETIGQINQPQHF	TGTGCCAGTAGTCCCCTGGACATCGAGGAGACGATTGGGCAGATCAATCAGCCCCAGCATTTT
TRBD1	-	TRBJ2-1	TRBV29-1	CSASGQGKYNEQFF	TGCAGCGCCTCGGGACAGGGAAAATACAATGAGCAGTTCTTC
TRBD1	-	TRBJ1-1	TRBV10-3	CAIRTGTGGGEAFF	TGTGCCATCAGAACCGGGACAGGGGGCGGAGAAGCTTTCTTT
-	-	TRBJ2-7	TRBV30	CAWSVPDWHLGQYF	TGTGCCTGGAGTGTACCGGACTGGCACCTGGGGCAGTACTTC
TRBD2	-	TRBJ2-1	TRBV10-1	CASRLPGLAAHNEQFF	TGCGCCAGCAGGTTACCGGGACTAGCGGCCCACAATGAGCAGTTCTTC
TRBD1	-	TRBJ1-1	TRBV7-8	CASSLGQGVVMNTEAFF	TGTGCCAGCAGCCTCGGACAGGGGGTTGTGATGAACACTGAAGCTTTCTTT
-	-	TRBJ1-1	TRBV5-1	CASSLGEGMNTEAFF	TGCGCCAGCAGCTTGGGGGAGGGGATGAACACTGAAGCTTTCTTT
-	-	TRBJ2-7	TRBV2	CASSEWPYEQYF	TGTGCCAGCAGTGAGTGGCCATACGAGCAGTACTTC